Each of the 2 T cell receptor beta chains below was sequenced from the same sample in a study of regulatory T cells in long-lasting Graves disease. Indicated time point: persistent/refractory GD, antithyroid drugs over 5 years with positive TRAb. Extracted PBMC RNA gave rise to the TCR library. Relying on iRepertoire HTBI primers and Arm-PCR of CDR3 regions, the team built TCR beta libraries. TCRdb passed the multiplex PCR reads through MiXCR, listing each CDR3 protein once. In the table there are approximately 500,000 distinct CDR3 sequences, 20% to 25% of which are singletons. The sequencing here drew on peripheral blood mononuclear cells (PBMCs), taken when the disease was refractory, from a patient treated with antithyroid drugs. Receptors originate from a female donor with Graves disease.

In its sample, this clonotype was seen many times. The rearrangement links TRBV2 to TRBJ1-1, with 8 bases fitting TRBD1. The germline CDR1 and CDR2 sequences are SNHLY and FYNNEI. There are 12 residues in the CDR3. The V segment lost 6 bases and the J segment 6 bases; nucleotides outside the gene matches: 3. CDR3: CASRDRGPEAFF. CDR3 bases: TGTGCCAGCAGAGACAGGGGCCCTGAAGCTTTCTTT. The variable domain in full, with the rest retrieved from reference TRBV2 and TRBJ1-1, is EPEVTQTPSHQVTQMGQEVILRCVPISNHLYFYWYRQILGQKVEFLVSFYNNEISEKSEIFDDQFSVERPDGSNFTLKIRSTKLEDSAMYFCASRDRGPEAFFGQGTRLTVV.

This clonotype was picked up many times. The chain joins TRBV28 to TRBJ1-4, with 7 bases that match TRBD1. This CDR3 region has 14 residues. The germline gives CDR1 MDHEN, CDR2 SYDVKM. The trim removed 7 bases at V and 7 bases at J, leaving 9 bases unmatched. The CDR3 sequence is CASMPGTVLEKLFF. The CDR3 DNA is TGTGCCAGCATGCCGGGGACAGTACTTGAAAAACTGTTTTTT.